This T cell receptor (beta chain) originates from a study of T cells after posttransplantation cyclophosphamide. Study-level findings and limits: After PTCy, TRB diversity resembled that of CNI/methotrexate controls. Donor CD8+ memory clones often dominated recipient blood repertoires at later times.

The CDR3 spans 12 residues. The ends lost 5 bases at V and 10 bases at J; junction bases unmatched: 2. The germline V gene encodes CDR1 MNHEY and CDR2 SVGAGI. Using immunoSEQ multiplex PCR, the repertoire was profiled, and TCRdb retains in-frame clones only, with some absent. The table has about 9,900 clones, roughly 90% seen once. Controls had myeloablative marrow grafts with methotrexate and calcineurin inhibitor, sampled at 1 year. A word on this clone: Its antigen remains unidentified.

Sequences were derived from PBMCs, sampled after an allogeneic stem cell transplant with a calcineurin inhibitor and methotrexate. The rearrangement joins TRBV6-5 to TRBJ1-6, with 7 bases lining up with TRBD1. The clonotype was recovered from a male patient in his thirties who received an allogeneic stem cell transplant from an unrelated donor, was CMV-positive, and had no GVHD. A share of the T cells may be of graft donor origin. CDR3 DNA: TGTGCCAGCAGTCCGGACAGGTCACCCCTCCACTTT. This gives the protein CASSPDRSPLHF.